The source of this T cell receptor beta chain is a study of OX40 agonist ivuxolimab in advanced cancers. Remarks on this clone: Its antigen is still unknown.

Any history of autoimmune disease or systemic immunosuppression disqualified patients. Sampling of blood occurred at baseline, cycle 4 day 1, and cycle 7 day 1. Overall study findings and caveats: Some patients without response likewise showed low normalized clonal expansion.

The assay was immunoSEQ multiplex PCR, and TCRdb's table has in-frame clones only and misses some. This table holds tens of thousands of clones, approximately 93% found once. Sequenced material: CD4+ or CD8+ T cells sorted from blood, taken in a trial of the OX40 agonist ivuxolimab. The source is an adult with an advanced solid tumor such as melanoma, head and neck, liver or kidney cancer.

CDR3 loop: CASWAGYNEQFF. The DNA of the CDR3 is TGTGCCAGTTGGGCGGGGTACAATGAGCAGTTCTTC. The J gene is TRBJ2-1, the V gene TRBV19; the D gene is possibly TRBD2 (6 bases). Trimming cost V 8 bases and J 4 bases, with 9 bases left between them. The CDR3 totals 12 residues. The germline gives CDR1 LNHDA, CDR2 SQIVND (reference sequence).